This entry describes one T cell receptor (beta chain). Its antigen is unknown. Base qualities are missing; no much larger clone stands one base away. The data originate from a study of radiotherapy plus CTLA-4 blockade in lung cancer (dated by TCRdb to the late 2010s). As for the study more broadly: Objective responses were observed in around 20% of enrolled patients, and disease control was achieved in less than 40%.

What the research found in general, with its limitations: The strongest predictors of response, as reported, were early dynamic changes in blood T cell clones along with a rise in serum interferon-beta after radiation. TCR clones derived from tumors expanded in peripheral blood after treatment with radiotherapy and ipilimumab.

Library construction relied on the immunoSEQ multiplex PCR assay. TCRdb mirrors the immuneACCESS table, restricted to in-frame sequences. Some clones are absent from its copies; in checked studies, under half trace to an unresolved V gene, and the reason for the others is unknown. For this sample there are about 120,000 clones; more than 65% appear just once. Clones ranked in the top ten supply around 4.8% of the sample. The study tested focal radiation therapy combined with CTLA-4 blockade (ipilimumab) in patients with chemo-refractory metastatic non-small-cell lung cancer. CDR1 MNHEY and CDR2 SMNVEV were looked up in the germline V gene (reference sequence). Trimming accounts for 3 bases at V and 4 bases at J, while the number of junction bases matched to no gene is 2. The CDR3, cysteine through phenylalanine, is 13 amino acids long. Only the CDR3 portion is preserved as DNA: 39 bases, with reading frame beginning at the first base.

This clonotype originated in a human donor with non-small cell lung cancer who had a partial response to radiotherapy plus ipilimumab. The chain is encoded by TRBV27 joined to TRBJ1-2; 7 junctional bases match TRBD1. The sequences come from peripheral blood, collected from a patient treated with radiotherapy plus ipilimumab. The nucleotide sequence is given as TGTGCCAGCAGTTTGACAGGGAGCTATGGCTACACCTTC. Its coded protein is CASSLTGSYGYTF.